A single sample is the source of the 23 T cell receptor beta chains below, sequenced in a study of sequential checkpoint blockade in melanoma. Method: immunoSEQ multiplex PCR; TCRdb's copy keeps in-frame clones and lacks some. The table lists some 20,000 clones, around four fifths of them singletons, with roughly 49% in the top ten. Specified treatment: randomized to nivolumab then ipilimumab (arm A) or the reverse (arm B). The sequenced sample was CD8+ T cells sorted from blood (inferred from file names), obtained from a patient given nivolumab and ipilimumab in sequence. The receptors originated from a human donor with melanoma.

This clone was detected only a few times. The chain couples TRBV18 to TRBJ2-1; 7 nucleotides line up with TRBD2. Looked up from germline, CDR1 is KGHSH and CDR2 is LQKENI. V trimming: 0 bases; J trimming: 9 bases; junction bases outside the gene matches: 5. The CDR3 has 14 amino acids. The CDR3 sequence: CASSPPGGKAEQFF. The CDR3 nucleotides are TGTGCCAGCTCACCACCGGGAGGGAAGGCTGAGCAGTTCTTC.

The chain has TRBV6-5 and TRBJ2-5, with D possibly being TRBD1 (5 bases). V lost 2 bases and J lost 5, with 15 bases in between. The CDR3 is made up of 15 amino acids. Germline lookup yields CDR1 MNHEY and CDR2 SVGAGI. This CDR3 reads CASSYPQGEIETQYF. CDR3 DNA sequence: TGTGCCAGCAGTTACCCGCAGGGCGAGATTGAGACCCAGTACTTC.

In this sample, this clone turned up once. This rearrangement joins TRBV5-4 to TRBJ2-1; TRBD1 might be the D (7 bases). Trimming stripped 4 bases from V and 3 bases from J, with 14 bases between. The germline V gene has CDR1 SGHNT and CDR2 YYREEE (reference sequence). The length of the CDR3 is 15 residues. The CDR3 region is CASSPTRDSYNEQFF. In DNA form, the CDR3 reads TGTGCCAGCAGCCCGACTAGGGACAGCTACAATGAGCAGTTCTTC.

The chain recombines TRBV4-2 with TRBJ2-1; 15 positions agree with TRBD2. This CDR3 contains 18 residues. Germline values: CDR1 LGHNA, CDR2 YNFKEQ. The J segment lost 6 bases and the V segment lost 0 bases, leaving 6 bases of the junction unmatched. For the CDR3, the DNA is TGTGCCAGCAGCCAAGATGGACTAGCGGGGGGGATCGTCAATGAGCAGTTCTTC. Protein product: CASSQDGLAGGIVNEQFF.

The chain couples TRBV19 to TRBJ2-3; D gene uncertain. The germline CDR1 and CDR2 sequences are LNHDA and SQIVND (reference sequence). Between the trimmed V and J ends, which lost 2 bases and 4 bases, there was a span of 13 bases. The CDR3 consists of 15 residues. This chain's CDR3 is CASSIRWLPADTQYF. CDR3 nucleotide sequence: TGTGCCAGTAGTATACGATGGCTTCCAGCAGATACGCAGTATTTT.

Written as DNA, the CDR3 is TGTGCCAGCAGCTCGACAGGGGACCCCTCCTACGAGCAGTACTTC. Protein: CASSSTGDPSYEQYF. The J gene is TRBJ2-7, the V gene TRBV13; the match to TRBD1 covers 8 bases. V was pared by 4 bases and J by 0 bases, with 5 bases of the junction left unmatched. The CDR3 runs to 15 residues. Germline lookup yields CDR1 PRHDT and CDR2 FYEKMQ (reference sequence).

The chain couples TRBV7-9 to TRBJ1-2; TRBD1 is a possible D gene (6 bases). The CDR3 covers 17 residues. Trimming cost V 2 bases and J 0 bases, with 16 bases left between them. CDR1 and CDR2 (germline): SEHNR, FQNEAQ (reference sequence). The CDR3 loop is CASSLRTGRGANYGYTF. In DNA form, the CDR3 reads TGTGCCAGCAGCTTAAGAACAGGGCGTGGAGCTAACTATGGCTACACCTTC.

This chain joins TRBV28 and TRBJ2-2, with D possibly TRBD2 on 5 matching bases. Germline CDR1 MDHEN, CDR2 SYDVKM. This CDR3 has 17 amino acids. Trimming took 5 bases from V and 5 from J, leaving 21 bases between them. CDR3 DNA sequence: TGTGCCAGCAGTACCTCAAGCGTTTCTAGCCGAACCGGGGAGCTGTTTTTT. This sequence encodes CASSTSSVSSRTGELFF.

This chain connects TRBV6-5 to TRBJ1-1; D remains ambiguous. The V and J ends lost 1 base and 5 bases respectively, with 11 bases between them. The CDR3 runs 14 residues. Germline CDR1 reads MNHEY; CDR2 reads SVGAGI. The CDR3 spells CASSYFSGLTEAFF. The CDR3 DNA sequence: TGTGCCAGCAGTTACTTTTCGGGGTTGACTGAAGCTTTCTTT.

This clone turned up a few times. The chain recombines TRBV5-6 with TRBJ1-6; tentatively, D is TRBD1 (6 bases). The CDR3 is 15 residues long. V gave up 0 bases and J gave up 8 bases, with 12 bases separating them. The germline gives CDR1 SGHDT, CDR2 YYEEEE. The CDR3 protein is CASSLERQAYSPLHF. The CDR3 nucleotides read TGTGCCAGCAGCTTGGAGCGACAGGCTTATTCACCCCTCCACTTT.

The chain recombines TRBV5-1 with TRBJ1-1, with D hard to call. V dropped 2 bases and J dropped 5 bases, with 13 bases sitting between them. The CDR3 spans 14 residues. CDR1 SGHRS and CDR2 YFSETQ come from the germline V gene. CDR3 residues: CASSFTFHETEAFF. Written as DNA, the CDR3 is TGCGCCAGCAGCTTCACCTTTCACGAGACTGAAGCTTTCTTT.

The chain couples TRBV4-3 to TRBJ2-5, with TRBD2 as a possible D gene (5 bases). V was pared by 4 bases and J by 8 bases, with 20 bases between. CDR3 length: 15 residues. Germline loops: CDR1 LGHNA, CDR2 YSLEER. CDR3 in DNA: TGCGCCAGCAGCCTGTTGTGGCGGGCCGAGGATACCCAGTACTTC. Protein product: CASSLLWRAEDTQYF.

There are many counts of this clone. J is TRBJ1-2 and V is TRBV6-1; 9 nucleotides align to TRBD1. The V gene end was trimmed by 3 bases and the J gene end by 3 bases; junction bases not matched to a gene: 11. Germline CDR1 reads MNHNS; CDR2 reads SASEGT. This CDR3 region has 17 residues. The CDR3 here is CASSDGTGQGSYYGYTF. In nucleotides, the CDR3 is TGTGCCAGCAGTGACGGCACGGGACAGGGAAGTTACTATGGCTACACCTTC.

V usage is TRBV23-1 and J usage is TRBJ2-6, with D tentatively TRBD1 (5 bases). TRBV23-1 is labeled an ORF, and its function is uncertain. CDR3 size: 18 residues. The V gene lost 5 bases and the J gene lost 1 base, with 18 bases spanning the gap. CDR3 DNA sequence: TGCGCCAGCAGTACCACAGGCAGGGCTGGGTCTGGGGCCAACGTCCTGACTTTC. This gives the protein CASSTTGRAGSGANVLTF.

The chain carries TRBV4-3 and TRBJ1-5; D is unclear. Germline V gene sequence: CDR1 LGHNA, CDR2 YSLEER. V lost 4 bases to trimming and J lost 0 bases, with 10 bases between them. The CDR3 is 15 amino acids. CDR3 residues: CASSPEYFSNQPQHF. CDR3 nucleotide sequence: TGCGCCAGCAGCCCCGAATACTTTAGCAATCAGCCCCAGCATTTT.

This clone showed up just a few times. The gene calls are TRBV4-2 and TRBJ2-1, with TRBD2 matching over 12 bases. This CDR3 spans 17 amino acids. The J segment lost 7 bases and the V segment lost 0 bases, leaving 7 bases of the junction unmatched. Germline lookup yields CDR1 LGHNA and CDR2 YNFKEQ. The DNA for the CDR3 is TGTGCCAGCAGCCAAGATTGGCTAGCGGGGGGGCCTAATGAGCAGTTCTTC. Its protein is CASSQDWLAGGPNEQFF.

This chain joins TRBV29-1 and TRBJ1-2; TRBD1 aligns across 9 bases. Trimming removed 4 bases from V and 8 bases from J; junction bases left unmatched: 8. Germline V gene data show CDR1 as SQVTM and CDR2 as ANQGSEA. There are 13 residues in the CDR3. CDR3 nucleotides: TGCAGCGTTGTAGGACAGGGGATAGTAGGCTACACCTTC. Translated, it gives CSVVGQGIVGYTF. The full variable domain, its missing parts supplied by reference TRBV29-1 and TRBJ1-2, is SAVISQKPSRDICQRGTSLTIQCQVDSQVTMMFWYRQQPGQSLTLIATANQGSEATYESGFVIDKFPISRPNLTFSTLTVSNMSPEDSSIYLCSVVGQGIVGYTFGSGTRLTVV.

Details on this clone: The sample holds other DNA sequences that translate to the same CDR3. J is TRBJ1-1 and V is TRBV27; 10 bases agree with TRBD1. This CDR3 comprises 14 residues. Germline V gene sequence: CDR1 MNHEY, CDR2 SMNVEV (reference sequence). With V trimmed by 5 bases and J by 3 bases, 3 bases remained unmatched. The chain's CDR3 is CASSGTGVHTEAFF. CDR3 bases: TGTGCCAGCAGTGGGACAGGGGTTCACACTGAAGCTTTCTTT.

This chain joins TRBV19 and TRBJ2-3; 7 bases agree with TRBD2. The CDR3 spans 15 residues. V shed 3 bases, J shed 2 bases, and the junction held 5 bases outside the gene matches. The germline gives CDR1 LNHDA, CDR2 SQIVND (reference sequence). The CDR3 bases are TGTGCCAGTAGTATTGGGGGGGAACCCACAGATACGCAGTATTTT. Protein sequence: CASSIGGEPTDTQYF.

The chain recombines TRBV7-9 with TRBJ1-1; D gene ambiguous. V lost 5 bases and J 8 bases, leaving 6 bases between the germline ends. In germline, CDR1 is SEHNR, CDR2 FQNEAQ (reference sequence). CDR3 length equals 10 residues. The CDR3 region is CASSQLEAFF. The CDR3 coding sequence is TGTGCCAGCAGCCAACTGGAAGCTTTCTTT.

The V call is TRBV5-5, the J call TRBJ2-7; 7 bases align to TRBD1. The CDR3 runs 15 residues. Germline V gene lookup returns CDR1 SGHKS and CDR2 YYEKEE (reference sequence). After removal of 4 bases from V and 0 bases from J, the junction contained 7 bases not matched to a gene. The CDR3 is CASSALTGSSYEQYF. CDR3 coding DNA: TGTGCCAGCAGCGCCCTGACAGGGTCCTCCTACGAGCAGTACTTC. The variable domain in full, completed from reference TRBV5-5 and TRBJ2-7, reads DAGVTQSPTHLIKTRGQQVTLRCSPISGHKSVSWYQQVLGQGPQFIFQYYEKEERGRGNFPDRFSARQFPNYSSELNVNALLLGDSALYLCASSALTGSSYEQYFGPGTRLTVT.

The chain couples TRBV19 to TRBJ2-7, with D possibly being TRBD1 (5 bases). The V end was cut by 6 bases, the J end by 2 bases, with 17 bases between. Per the germline V gene, CDR1 is LNHDA and CDR2 is SQIVND (reference sequence). This CDR3 has 15 residues. This chain's CDR3 is CASRQDSVAAYEQYF. DNA of the CDR3: TGTGCCAGTAGACAAGACAGCGTTGCCGCCTACGAGCAGTACTTC.

The genes are TRBV4-3 and TRBJ2-7, with D unclear. The V gene's germline CDR1 is LGHNA and CDR2 YSLEER. V was pared by 0 bases and J by 2 bases, with 14 bases between. This CDR3 is built from 16 residues. The CDR3 is CASSQEASSLTYEQYF. CDR3 nucleotides: TGCGCCAGCAGCCAAGAAGCGTCTAGTCTGACCTACGAGCAGTACTTC.